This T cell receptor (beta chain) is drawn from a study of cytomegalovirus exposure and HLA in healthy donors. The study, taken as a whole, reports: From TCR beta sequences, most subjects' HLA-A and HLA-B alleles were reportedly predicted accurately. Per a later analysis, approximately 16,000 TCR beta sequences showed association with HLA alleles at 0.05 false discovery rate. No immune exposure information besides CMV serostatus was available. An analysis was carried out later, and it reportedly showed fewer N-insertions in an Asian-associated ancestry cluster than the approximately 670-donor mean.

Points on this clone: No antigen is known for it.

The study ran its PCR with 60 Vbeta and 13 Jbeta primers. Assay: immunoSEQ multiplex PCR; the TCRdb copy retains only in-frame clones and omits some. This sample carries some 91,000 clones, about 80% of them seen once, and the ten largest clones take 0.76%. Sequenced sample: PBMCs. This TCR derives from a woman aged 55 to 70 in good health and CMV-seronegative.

The CDR3 bases are TGTGCCAGCAACTCGCCCCAGGCTAGCGGGAGGGCGAACACCGGGGAGCTGTTTTTT. Its translation is CASNSPQASGRANTGELFF. The chain joins TRBV7-9 to TRBJ2-2; 12 bases fit TRBD2. The CDR3 totals 19 residues. V shed 7 bases and J 0 bases; nucleotides not matched to a gene: 12. The germline V gene encodes CDR1 SEHNR and CDR2 FQNEAQ (reference sequence).